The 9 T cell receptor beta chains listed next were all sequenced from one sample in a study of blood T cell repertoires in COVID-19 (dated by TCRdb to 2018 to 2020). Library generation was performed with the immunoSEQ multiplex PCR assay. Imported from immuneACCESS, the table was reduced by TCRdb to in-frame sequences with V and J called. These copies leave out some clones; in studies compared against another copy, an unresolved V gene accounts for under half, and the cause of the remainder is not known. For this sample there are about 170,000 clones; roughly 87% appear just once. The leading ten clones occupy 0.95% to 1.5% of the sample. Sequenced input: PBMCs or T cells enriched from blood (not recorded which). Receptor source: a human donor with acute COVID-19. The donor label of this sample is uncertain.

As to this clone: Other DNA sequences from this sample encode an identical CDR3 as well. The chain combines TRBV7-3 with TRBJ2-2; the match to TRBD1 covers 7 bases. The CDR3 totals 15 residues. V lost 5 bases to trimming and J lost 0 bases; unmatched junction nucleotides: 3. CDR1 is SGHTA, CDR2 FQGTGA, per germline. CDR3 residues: CASSPQGANTGELFF. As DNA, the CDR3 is TGTGCCAGCAGCCCGCAGGGGGCGAACACCGGGGAGCTGTTTTTT.

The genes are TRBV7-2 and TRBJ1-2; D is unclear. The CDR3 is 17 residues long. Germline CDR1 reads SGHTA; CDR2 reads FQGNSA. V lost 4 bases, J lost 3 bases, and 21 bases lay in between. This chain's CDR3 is CASSSGYLGGLHYGYTF. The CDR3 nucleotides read TGTGCCAGCAGCTCGGGATATTTAGGAGGTCTTCACTATGGCTACACCTTC.

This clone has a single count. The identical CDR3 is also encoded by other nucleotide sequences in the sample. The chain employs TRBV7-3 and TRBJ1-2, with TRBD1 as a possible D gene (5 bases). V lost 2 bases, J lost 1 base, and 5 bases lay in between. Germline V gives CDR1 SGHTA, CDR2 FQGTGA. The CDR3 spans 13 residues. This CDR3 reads CASSLDSNYGYTF. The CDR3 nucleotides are TGTGCCAGCAGCTTAGACAGTAACTATGGCTACACCTTC.

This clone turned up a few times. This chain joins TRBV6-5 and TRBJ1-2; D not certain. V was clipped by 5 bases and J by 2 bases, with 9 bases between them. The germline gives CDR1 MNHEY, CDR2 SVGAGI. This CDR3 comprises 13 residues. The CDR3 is CASSPTENYGYTF. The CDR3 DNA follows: TGTGCCAGCAGTCCCACAGAGAACTATGGCTACACCTTC.

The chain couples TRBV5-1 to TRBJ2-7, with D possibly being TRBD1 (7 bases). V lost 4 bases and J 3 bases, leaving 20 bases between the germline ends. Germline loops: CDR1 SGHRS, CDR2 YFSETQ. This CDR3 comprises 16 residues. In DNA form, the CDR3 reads TGCGCCAGCAGCGTCCGTGTCAGGGGGGCGTACTACGAGCAGTACTTC. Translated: CASSVRVRGAYYEQYF.

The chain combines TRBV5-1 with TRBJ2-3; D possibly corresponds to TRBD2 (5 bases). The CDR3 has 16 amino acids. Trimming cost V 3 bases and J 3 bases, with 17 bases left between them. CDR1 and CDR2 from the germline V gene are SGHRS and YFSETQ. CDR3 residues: CASSSGERIRTDTQYF. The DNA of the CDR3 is TGCGCCAGCAGCTCTGGGGAGCGGATCAGGACAGATACGCAGTATTTT. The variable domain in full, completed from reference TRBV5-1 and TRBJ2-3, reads KAGVTQTPRYLIKTRGQQVTLSCSPISGHRSVSWYQQTPGQGLQFLFEYFSETQRNKGNFPGRFSGRQFSNSRSEMNVSTLELGDSALYLCASSSGERIRTDTQYFGPGTRLTVL.

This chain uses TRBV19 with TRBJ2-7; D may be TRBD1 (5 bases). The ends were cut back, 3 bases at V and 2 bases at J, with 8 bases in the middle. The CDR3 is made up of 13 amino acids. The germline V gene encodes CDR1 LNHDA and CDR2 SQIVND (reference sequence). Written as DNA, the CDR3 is TGTGCCAGTAGTATTGGCAGGGCCTACGAGCAGTACTTC. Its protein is CASSIGRAYEQYF.

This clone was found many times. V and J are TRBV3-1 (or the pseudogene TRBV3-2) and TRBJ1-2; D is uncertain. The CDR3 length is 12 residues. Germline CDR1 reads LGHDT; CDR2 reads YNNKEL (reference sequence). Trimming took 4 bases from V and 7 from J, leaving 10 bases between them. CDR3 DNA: TGTGCCAGCAGCCTGGGAGCGAGTGGCTACACCTTC. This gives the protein CASSLGASGYTF.

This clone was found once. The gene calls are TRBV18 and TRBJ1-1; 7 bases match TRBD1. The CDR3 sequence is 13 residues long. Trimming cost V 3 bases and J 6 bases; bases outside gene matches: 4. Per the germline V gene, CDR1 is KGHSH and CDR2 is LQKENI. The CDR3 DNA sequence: TGTGCCAGCTCACCTACAGGGGTGGCTGAAGCTTTCTTT. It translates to CASSPTGVAEAFF. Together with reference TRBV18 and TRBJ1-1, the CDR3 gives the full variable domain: NAGVMQNPRHLVRRRGQEARLRCSPMKGHSHVYWYRQLPEEGLKFMVYLQKENIIDESGMPKERFSAEFPKEGPSILRIQQVVRGDSAAYFCASSPTGVAEAFFGQGTRLTVV.